This T cell receptor (beta chain) was identified during a study of T cell responses to AZD1222 COVID-19 vaccine. Only one count was recorded for this clone. Trimming took 6 bases from V and 1 from J, leaving 15 bases between them. The CDR3 loop spans 15 amino acids. Germline V lookup: CDR1 SGHTA, CDR2 FQGNSA. Sequenced by immunoSEQ multiplex PCR; TCRdb stores in-frame clones only, minus some. The sample holds around 140,000 clones, 86% seen once. The chain combines TRBV7-2 with TRBJ1-1; D possibly corresponds to TRBD1 (6 bases). The specimen comprised peripheral blood, sampled 28 days after the second AZD1222 dose. The TCR originated in an adult who received the AZD1222 COVID-19 vaccine. Here the CDR3 DNA reads TGTGCCAGCAGGGGGGGGCCATATACGAACACTGAAGCTTTCTTT. Translation: CASRGGPYTNTEAFF.